Listed here are 20 T cell receptor beta chains from one sample, sequenced in a study of blood T cell repertoires in COVID-19. Profiled with immunoSEQ multiplex PCR; TCRdb holds only in-frame clones, not every one. Of around 300,000 clones in the sample, roughly 88% were seen once. Material: peripheral blood. Receptor source: a woman under 40 with active or convalescent COVID-19.

The gene calls are TRBV18 and TRBJ1-4; D not resolved. This CDR3 has 14 amino acids. Trimming cost V 6 bases and J 3 bases, with 11 bases left between them. Germline lookup yields CDR1 KGHSH and CDR2 LQKENI. In DNA, the CDR3 is TGTGCCAGCTCCCAGATAAGTTCTAATGAAAAACTGTTTTTT. This sequence encodes CASSQISSNEKLFF.

The chain uses TRBV27 and TRBJ1-6; no clear D. The germline V gene encodes CDR1 MNHEY and CDR2 SMNVEV (reference sequence). The V and J ends lost 3 bases and 9 bases respectively, with 6 bases between them. The CDR3 has 12 residues. CDR3 amino acids: CASSFPRSPLHF. DNA of the CDR3: TGTGCCAGCAGTTTTCCCCGTTCACCCCTCCACTTT.

The V and J genes are TRBV9 and TRBJ2-6, with TRBD2 identical over 9 bases. The CDR3 loop spans 17 amino acids. The germline V gene has CDR1 SGDLS and CDR2 YYNGEE. V shed 1 base, J shed 2 bases, and the junction held 4 bases outside the gene matches. CDR3 sequence: CASSVFSGGAGANVLTF. The CDR3 DNA sequence: TGTGCCAGCAGCGTATTTAGCGGGGGAGCTGGGGCCAACGTCCTGACTTTC.

The table lists this clone with a count of one. The chain links TRBV5-4 to TRBJ1-3; a possible D gene is TRBD1 (5 bases). The length of the CDR3 is 14 residues. V was clipped by 0 bases and J by 6 bases, with 10 bases between them. Germline V gives CDR1 SGHNT, CDR2 YYREEE (reference sequence). The CDR3 is CASSLAGSENTIYF. Here the CDR3 DNA reads TGTGCCAGCAGCTTGGCAGGGTCGGAAAACACCATATATTTT.

J is TRBJ1-6 and V is TRBV28; 8 bases agree with TRBD1. Germline trimming cut 3 bases from V and 6 bases from J; bases unmatched to any gene: 4. CDR1 and CDR2 (germline): MDHEN, SYDVKM. The CDR3 sequence is 15 residues long. The CDR3 DNA follows: TGTGCCAGCAGTTTCCCTGACAGGGGTAATTCACCCCTCCACTTT. It yields the protein CASSFPDRGNSPLHF.

V and J are TRBV4-3 and TRBJ1-6, with D possibly being TRBD1 (5 bases). The CDR3 consists of 16 residues. Per germline, CDR1 LGHNA and CDR2 YSLEER. V dropped 0 bases and J dropped 4 bases, with 10 bases sitting between them. The CDR3 is CASSQDQGAYNSPLHF. For the CDR3, the DNA is TGCGCCAGCAGCCAAGATCAGGGTGCTTATAATTCACCCCTCCACTTT.

This sequence joins TRBV5-6 and TRBJ2-3; a possible D gene is TRBD2 (6 bases). Germline CDR1 is SGHDT and CDR2 is YYEEEE. The CDR3 is made up of 16 amino acids. The V end was cut by 4 bases, the J end by 5 bases, with 20 bases between. This CDR3 reads CASSSGAGLRGDTQYF. CDR3 nucleotide sequence: TGTGCCAGCAGCAGCGGTGCGGGGCTGAGGGGAGATACGCAGTATTTT.

The chain uses TRBV11-2 and TRBJ1-1, with D maybe TRBD1 (5 bases). This CDR3 has 19 residues. V was trimmed by 4 bases and J by 3 bases, leaving 27 bases between them. Germline V gene sequence: CDR1 SGHAT, CDR2 FQNNGV. DNA for the CDR3: TGTGCCAGCAGCTCCCCCCCGGGGGGAATATACCTTACCTACACTGAAGCTTTCTTT. Translating gives CASSSPPGGIYLTYTEAFF.

The chain carries TRBV5-6 and TRBJ2-2; the D is unclear. CDR1 is SGHDT and CDR2 is YYEEEE in the germline V gene. The CDR3 loop spans 14 amino acids. V lost 0 bases, J lost 4 bases, and 7 bases lay in between. In nucleotides, the CDR3 is TGTGCCAGCAGCTTGGCTAGTCGCACCGGGGAGCTGTTTTTT. Encoded protein: CASSLASRTGELFF.

The chain uses TRBV28 and TRBJ1-1; 7 nucleotides line up with TRBD1. This CDR3 comprises 13 residues. The J segment lost 1 base and the V segment lost 10 bases, leaving 6 bases of the junction unmatched. In germline, CDR1 is MDHEN, CDR2 SYDVKM. The CDR3 DNA reads TGTGCCACCCTAACAGGGGAGAACACTGAAGCTTTCTTT. The encoded protein is CATLTGENTEAFF.

J is TRBJ2-2 and V is TRBV5-1; D not resolved. The germline V gene encodes CDR1 SGHRS and CDR2 YFSETQ. With 4 bases removed from V and 0 bases from J, the gap between germline ends came to 10 bases. There are 15 residues in the CDR3. CDR3 residues: CASSIDTTNTGELFF. The DNA for the CDR3 is TGCGCCAGCAGCATCGACACCACGAACACCGGGGAGCTGTTTTTT.

The chain has TRBV5-6 and TRBJ1-4; 8 bases are a match to TRBD1. The CDR3 is 16 amino acids. V lost 3 bases, J lost 5 bases, and 9 bases stayed unmatched. CDR1 is SGHDT, CDR2 YYEEEE, per germline. The CDR3 coding sequence is TGTGCCAGCAGCTCCGACAGGACAGGGTGGAATGAAAAACTGTTTTTT. Translating it yields CASSSDRTGWNEKLFF.

The CDR3 sequence: CASSSRGTDGQPQHF. The DNA for the CDR3 is TGTGCCAGCAGTTCCCGAGGGACAGACGGGCAGCCCCAGCATTTT. This chain uses TRBV2 with TRBJ1-5; 7 bases align to TRBD1. Germline CDR1 and CDR2: SNHLY and FYNNEI. Unmatched junction bases numbered 11, after V lost 5 bases and J lost 7 bases. The CDR3 loop spans 15 amino acids.

The chain couples TRBV19 to TRBJ1-2, with 8 bases aligning to TRBD1. CDR1 and CDR2 (germline): LNHDA, SQIVND (reference sequence). The CDR3 consists of 15 residues. With V trimmed by 6 bases and J by 4 bases, 10 bases remained unmatched. CDR3 DNA sequence: TGTGCCAGTAGCCGGACAGGGAGGGCTGGCTATGGCTACACCTTC. Translated: CASSRTGRAGYGYTF.

The chain links TRBV4-2 to TRBJ1-2; no firm D call. The germline V gene has CDR1 LGHNA and CDR2 YNFKEQ. The CDR3 consists of 13 residues. With 1 base removed from V and 4 bases from J, the gap between germline ends came to 7 bases. For the CDR3, the DNA is TGTGCCAGCAGCCAAGGACGGGTCTATGGCTACACCTTC. Protein sequence: CASSQGRVYGYTF.

This clone was observed a handful of times. The chain carries TRBV30 and TRBJ1-2; the match to TRBD1 covers 11 bases. Germline-derived CDR1 and CDR2 are GTSNPN and SVGIG (reference sequence). V was clipped by 8 bases and J by 8 bases; unmatched bases: 28. The CDR3 has 19 residues. CDR3 sequence (DNA): TGTGCCAGTACCGGGACAGGGGGTATAGTAGGCCTATCGGAAAGGGGCTACACCTTC. Translated, it gives CASTGTGGIVGLSERGYTF.

The V and J genes are TRBV6-5 and TRBJ2-1, with 8 bases that match TRBD1. The V gene end was trimmed by 4 bases and the J gene end by 7 bases; junction bases not matched to a gene: 9. Per the germline V gene, CDR1 is MNHEY and CDR2 is SVGAGI. CDR3 length: 15 amino acids. CDR3 region: CASSSLPRGQNEQFF. The CDR3 DNA follows: TGTGCCAGCAGTTCCCTCCCCAGGGGGCAAAATGAGCAGTTCTTC.

J is TRBJ1-2 and V is TRBV4-3, with TRBD1 identical over 9 bases. The V and J ends lost 0 bases and 4 bases, in that order; junction bases with no gene match: 3. The germline CDR1 and CDR2 sequences are LGHNA and YSLEER. CDR3 length: 15 residues. The CDR3 sequence: CASSQDQDRGYGYTF. CDR3 DNA: TGCGCCAGCAGCCAAGATCAGGACAGGGGCTATGGCTACACCTTC.

As DNA, the CDR3 is TGTGCCAGCAGCTTGGGGTCTAGCCCTATATCGTATACGCAGTATTTT. Amino acid sequence: CASSLGSSPISYTQYF. The V call is TRBV5-6, the J call TRBJ2-3; possible D gene TRBD2, 5 bases. Deletions cut 0 bases from V and 7 bases from J, with 18 bases between. CDR1 and CDR2 (germline): SGHDT, YYEEEE. This CDR3 spans 16 amino acids.

The chain recombines TRBV30 with TRBJ1-5, with 9 positions matching TRBD1. Germline V gene lookup returns CDR1 GTSNPN and CDR2 SVGIG (reference sequence). J lost 7 bases, V lost 2 bases, and 6 bases had no gene match. The CDR3 runs to 14 residues. The CDR3 DNA is TGTGCCTGGAGTCCCGGGACAGGGAAGCAGCCCCAGCATTTT. Translated, it gives CAWSPGTGKQPQHF.